This T cell receptor (beta chain) emerged from a study of cytomegalovirus exposure and HLA in healthy donors. This clone was seen only a few times. As yet, its antigen is unknown. The V and J ends lost 5 bases and 4 bases, in that order; junction bases with no gene match: 11. CDR1 LGHNA and CDR2 YNFKEQ come from the germline V gene. This CDR3 region has 16 residues. General study points: Many donors carried some public TCRs, although rarity characterized most TCR sequences. A later analysis reportedly identified an Asian-associated ancestry cluster as carrying fewer N-insertions than the roughly 700-donor mean.

The PCR used 60 Vbeta and 13 Jbeta primers. Profiling relied on immunoSEQ multiplex PCR, and the TCRdb table lists in-frame clones only, not all of them. Among 150,000 or so clones listed, under 85% were seen once. The sequenced sample consisted of PBMCs. The chain combines TRBV4-2 with TRBJ1-3; 7 nucleotides line up with TRBD1. This TCR derives from a man aged 50-59 years in good health and CMV-seropositive. The DNA of the CDR3 is TGTGCCAGCAGCTACCGACAGGGTCCGGCGGGAAACACCATATATTTT. Translation gives CASSYRQGPAGNTIYF.